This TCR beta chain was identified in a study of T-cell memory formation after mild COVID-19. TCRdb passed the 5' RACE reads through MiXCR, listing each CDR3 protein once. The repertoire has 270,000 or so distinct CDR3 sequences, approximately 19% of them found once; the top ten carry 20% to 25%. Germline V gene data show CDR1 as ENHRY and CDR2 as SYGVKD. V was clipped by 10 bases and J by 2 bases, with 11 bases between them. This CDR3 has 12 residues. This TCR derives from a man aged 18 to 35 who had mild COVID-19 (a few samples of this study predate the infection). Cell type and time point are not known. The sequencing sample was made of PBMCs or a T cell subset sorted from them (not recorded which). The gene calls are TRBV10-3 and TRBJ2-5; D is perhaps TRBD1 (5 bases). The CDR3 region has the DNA TGTGCCACAGGGTTTCGTCAAGAGACCCAGTACTTC. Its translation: CATGFRQETQYF.